Sequencing of this T cell receptor (beta chain) was carried out in a study of T cell responses to AZD1222 COVID-19 vaccine. Some second doses came at about 4 weeks and others at about 12 weeks; these were pooled. Assay used: immunoSEQ multiplex PCR; TCRdb lists only in-frame clones, some missing. Among tens of thousands of clones listed, over 75% were seen once. Study-wide results and caveats: In the spike-specific TCR repertoire, nearly half reportedly target unmutated variant regions. Possibly, clonal diversity was underestimated; donors were largely white British and included more females.

In germline, CDR1 is SGHDN, CDR2 FVKESK. The CDR3 extends over 15 amino acids. The ends lost 6 bases at V and 1 base at J; junction bases unmatched: 4. On this clone: Antigen: not known.

The sequence derives from an adult who received the AZD1222 COVID-19 vaccine. The rearrangement links TRBV14 to TRBJ2-2, with 8 bases that match TRBD1. Sequenced material: peripheral blood, taken 28 days after the second AZD1222 dose. Here the CDR3 DNA reads TGTGCCAGCAGGTCTACAGGGGGGAACACCGGGGAGCTGTTTTTT. Protein: CASRSTGGNTGELFF.